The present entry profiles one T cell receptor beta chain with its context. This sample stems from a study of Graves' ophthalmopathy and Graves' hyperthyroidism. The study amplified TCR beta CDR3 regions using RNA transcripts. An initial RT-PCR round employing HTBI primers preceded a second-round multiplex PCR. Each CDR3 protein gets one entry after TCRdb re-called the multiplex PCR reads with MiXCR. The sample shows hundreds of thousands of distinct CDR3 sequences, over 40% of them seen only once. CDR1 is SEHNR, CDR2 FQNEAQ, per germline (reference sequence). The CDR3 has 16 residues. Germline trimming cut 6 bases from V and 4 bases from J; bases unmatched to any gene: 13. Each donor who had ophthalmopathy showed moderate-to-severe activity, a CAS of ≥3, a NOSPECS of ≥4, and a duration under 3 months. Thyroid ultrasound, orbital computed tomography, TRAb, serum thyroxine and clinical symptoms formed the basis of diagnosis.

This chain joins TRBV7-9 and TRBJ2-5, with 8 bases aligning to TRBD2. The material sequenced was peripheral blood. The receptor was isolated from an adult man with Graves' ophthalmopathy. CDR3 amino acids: CASSYSLAGGPETQYF. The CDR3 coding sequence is TGTGCCAGCAGTTACAGCCTCGCGGGGGGTCCAGAGACCCAGTACTTC.